This T cell receptor beta chain was sequenced in a study of T cells in Graves' hyperthyroidism and ophthalmopathy (dated by TCRdb to the late 2010s). General notes on the study: Peripheral blood samples were taken at the time of initial diagnosis, prior to any treatment. A discovery cohort of about 96 patients, approximately 44 with Graves' ophthalmopathy and over 55 with stable Graves' hyperthyroidism, was used to find distinguishing TCR V-J signatures. Prospective prediction of ophthalmopathy was tested in an independent validation cohort consisting of roughly 20 hyperthyroidism patients and approximately 16 patients who later progressed to ophthalmopathy. The 75 to 100 discovery patients were randomly divided into training and test sets at a 7:3 ratio. The study also compared thyroid tissue and blood T-cell repertoires from about 6 Graves' hyperthyroidism patients. After sampling, hyperthyroidism patients received methimazole starting at 30 mg daily, and ophthalmopathy patients received high-dose intravenous methylprednisolone. The paper describes TCR Vbeta CDR3 sequencing of some 130 peripheral blood samples, made up of roughly 45 ophthalmopathy patients, 70 to 75 hyperthyroidism patients and 17 progressor patients.

V is clipped by 4 bases and J by 7 bases, and the sequence between their germline boundaries is 17 bases long. The CDR3 has 15 amino acids, counting the end cysteine and phenylalanine. The read is trimmed to its CDR3 DNA, 45 bases read in frame from base 1. CDR1 and CDR2 are drawn from the germline V gene (reference sequence): MNHEY, SMNVEV. Stable Graves' hyperthyroidism was defined as no progression to ophthalmopathy during 18 months of follow-up. Hyperthyroidism patients were newly diagnosed, with disease duration under 2 months, and aged 18 to 65 years. Patients with uncontrolled infections, other autoimmune diseases, pregnancy or lactation were excluded. Clinical symptoms, serum thyroxine and TRAb, thyroid ultrasound, and orbital computed tomography formed the basis for the diagnoses. Ficoll-Paque density gradient centrifugation was used to isolate PBMCs from around 9.1 ml of fresh peripheral blood. Trizol reagent was used to extract total RNA, and RNA quality was then checked on an Agilent 2100 Bioanalyzer.

This clonotype has a count of ten or more. Its specific antigen is unknown. Base qualities are not recorded, but no much larger clone differs from it by a single base. Amplification of TCR beta CDR3 regions was carried out from RNA transcripts. A first-round RT-PCR of the TCR CDR3 used the HTBI primer set with the Qiagen OneStep RT-PCR kit. Libraries were constructed in a second round of multiplex PCR, after which size selection and purification were carried out. The libraries were sequenced on an Illumina HiSeq2000 using paired-end 100 bp reads. In the original analysis: Raw data were processed with SOAPnuke, discarding reads with adapters, uncalled bases, mean Phred below 15, or no exact constant-primer or identifier match. High-quality paired reads were merged with COPE v1.2.5, and unique nucleotide sequences were defined as clonotypes. MiTCR v1.1 was used to align clonotypes to the IMGT TRBV, TRBD and TRBJ reference segments. Analysis was restricted to V-J combinations with a frequency above 0.0001, which covered 99.2% of repertoires. A TCS score was defined as the ratio between F50 (clonal expansion) and ExV (chaos), using BLOSUM62-based TCRdist between CDR3 peptides within each V-J. Welch's t-statistics and random forest reduced just over 500 V-J features to about 12, which were used in a naive Bayes classifier (R e1071). TCRdb passed the public sequencing reads through fastp at Q25 and MiXCR, retaining productive beta sequences. Rows are unified per CDR3 protein, each entry keeping the most common DNA and genes. These V and J calls are TCRdb output, not the study's own analysis. Here the sample has more than 500,000 distinct CDR3 sequences; about 14% occur a single time. The top ten clones comprise 11% to 15% of the sample.

General study outcomes and caveats: In cross-validation, a model built on a 13 V-J signature told ophthalmopathy apart from stable hyperthyroidism with 85% to 90% sensitivity and 81% to 82% specificity, and in testing the same model reached 80%/75%. During validation, the model predicted progression to ophthalmopathy a median of about 6.3 months ahead of onset, with around 71% sensitivity and roughly 75% specificity. Sample size was not statistically predetermined, and blinding of investigators to group allocation was not performed. Most expanded thyroid clonotypes (frequency above 0.001) were also found in blood, which suggests that blood repertoires may mirror thyroid immune responses.

The sequence is built from TRBV27 and TRBJ2-1; no D gene call is confident. Sequenced sample: blood. The origin of this receptor is a woman in her 40s with Graves' hyperthyroidism. The DNA reads TGTGCCAGCAGTTCCCTTGAGTATTTACCTAATGAGCAGTTCTTC. Translated, this is CASSSLEYLPNEQFF.